These 8 T cell receptor beta chains share one sample of origin, sequenced in a study of blood T cells in healthy people across ages. Then a second PCR, running about 6 to 12 cycles, was carried out with a sample-barcoded 5' primer and a J-beta primer mix. A single record per CDR3 protein comes from TCRdb applying MiXCR to the 5' RACE reads. In the table there are roughly 1,700,000 distinct CDR3 sequences, 28% of which are singletons. The material sequenced was blood. The receptor source for this set is a woman in her 30s in good health.

This clonotype has at least ten counts. The chain combines TRBV6-6 with TRBJ2-3; weak D call: TRBD1 (5 bases). Germline V gene sequence: CDR1 MNHNY, CDR2 SVGAGI (reference sequence). This CDR3 region has 12 residues. The V and J ends lost 8 bases and 4 bases respectively, with 10 bases between them. In DNA, the CDR3 is TGTGCCAGCGGTTTAGGGGCAGATACGCAGTATTTT. Translated: CASGLGADTQYF.

J is TRBJ2-3 and V is TRBV7-9; a weak D match, TRBD2 (6 bases). With 4 bases removed from V and 2 bases from J, the gap between germline ends came to 19 bases. CDR1 is SEHNR, CDR2 FQNEAQ, per germline (reference sequence). The CDR3 has 17 amino acids. Written as DNA, the CDR3 is TGTGCCAGCAGCTGGGCGTTGGGGGGAGGCATCACAGATACGCAGTATTTT. Encoded protein: CASSWALGGGITDTQYF. The whole variable domain, filled in from reference TRBV7-9 and TRBJ2-3, reads DTGVSQNPRHKITKRGQNVTFRCDPISEHNRLYWYRQTLGQGPEFLTYFQNEAQLEKSRLLSDRFSAERPKGSFSTLEIQRTEQGDSAMYLCASSWALGGGITDTQYFGPGTRLTVL.

The chain employs TRBV12-3 or TRBV12-4 and TRBJ1-2; no definite D call. Trimming left V 2 bases short and J 4 bases short, with 8 bases between. This CDR3 is built from 13 residues. CDR3 bases: TGTGCCAGCAGTTTATTGTTGGTCTATGGCTACACCTTC. This sequence encodes CASSLLLVYGYTF.

Here the CDR3 reads CASSVRLRTDTQYF. The CDR3 region has the DNA TGTGCCAGCAGTGTAAGACTTCGAACAGATACGCAGTATTTT. The chain links TRBV2 to TRBJ2-3; D uncertain. The germline V and J ends were trimmed by 4 bases and 3 bases, with 11 bases remaining between them. Germline-derived CDR1 and CDR2 are SNHLY and FYNNEI. The CDR3 sequence is 14 residues long.

The chain employs TRBV29-1 and TRBJ1-1, with D unclear. This CDR3 region has 13 residues. Germline CDR1 reads SQVTM; CDR2 reads ANQGSEA. The V and J ends lost 3 bases and 3 bases respectively, with 11 bases between them. The CDR3: CSVEGESDTEAFF. The CDR3 coding sequence is TGCAGCGTTGAGGGCGAGTCGGACACTGAAGCTTTCTTT.

The rearrangement uses TRBV20-1 and TRBJ1-2; TRBD1 matches at 9 bases. Germline values: CDR1 DFQATT, CDR2 SNEGSKA (reference sequence). The CDR3 is made up of 12 amino acids. V shed 6 bases and J 10 bases; nucleotides not matched to a gene: 9. The CDR3 DNA reads TGCAGTGCAACCGGGACAGGGAGCCCCTACACCTTC. It yields the protein CSATGTGSPYTF.

This clonotype showed up just a few times. The V gene is TRBV7-9, the J gene TRBJ2-5; weak D call: TRBD2 (6 bases). From germline, CDR1 is SEHNR and CDR2 FQNEAQ (reference sequence). V was pared by 5 bases and J by 4 bases, with 14 bases between. This CDR3 spans 14 amino acids. CDR3 coding DNA: TGTGCCAGCAGCCCCGCGGAGGGCGGAGAGACCCAGTACTTC. This encodes CASSPAEGGETQYF.

In its sample, this clonotype was seen a few times. The genes are TRBV28 and TRBJ2-1; D not certain. The length of the CDR3 is 14 residues. Trimming removed 5 bases at V and 6 bases at J, with 14 bases between. The V gene's germline CDR1 is MDHEN and CDR2 SYDVKM. The CDR3 nucleotides read TGTGCCAGCAGTCAGGACCCCATGGCCAATGAGCAGTTCTTC. Its protein is CASSQDPMANEQFF. Using reference TRBV28 and TRBJ2-1 for the parts outside the CDR3, the full variable domain is DVKVTQSSRYLVKRTGEKVFLECVQDMDHENMFWYRQDPGLGLRLIYFSYDVKMKEKGDIPEGYSVSREKKERFSLILESASTNQTSMYLCASSQDPMANEQFFGPGTRLTVL.